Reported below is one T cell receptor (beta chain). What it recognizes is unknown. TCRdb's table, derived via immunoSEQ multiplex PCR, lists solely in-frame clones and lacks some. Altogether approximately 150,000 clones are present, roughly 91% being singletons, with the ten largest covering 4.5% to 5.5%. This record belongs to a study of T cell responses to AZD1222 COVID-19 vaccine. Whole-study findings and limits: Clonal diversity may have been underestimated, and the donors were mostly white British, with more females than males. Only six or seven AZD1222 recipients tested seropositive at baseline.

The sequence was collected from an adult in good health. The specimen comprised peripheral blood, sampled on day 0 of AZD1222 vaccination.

The CDR3 is CASSPGVERQPQHF. The CDR3 DNA follows: TGTGCCAGCAGCCCAGGGGTTGAACGTCAGCCCCAGCATTTT. V usage is TRBV6-5 and J usage is TRBJ1-5; D may be TRBD1 (6 bases). This CDR3 has 14 residues. The germline V and J ends were trimmed by 6 bases and 6 bases, with 15 bases remaining between them. The germline V gene has CDR1 MNHEY and CDR2 SVGAGI.